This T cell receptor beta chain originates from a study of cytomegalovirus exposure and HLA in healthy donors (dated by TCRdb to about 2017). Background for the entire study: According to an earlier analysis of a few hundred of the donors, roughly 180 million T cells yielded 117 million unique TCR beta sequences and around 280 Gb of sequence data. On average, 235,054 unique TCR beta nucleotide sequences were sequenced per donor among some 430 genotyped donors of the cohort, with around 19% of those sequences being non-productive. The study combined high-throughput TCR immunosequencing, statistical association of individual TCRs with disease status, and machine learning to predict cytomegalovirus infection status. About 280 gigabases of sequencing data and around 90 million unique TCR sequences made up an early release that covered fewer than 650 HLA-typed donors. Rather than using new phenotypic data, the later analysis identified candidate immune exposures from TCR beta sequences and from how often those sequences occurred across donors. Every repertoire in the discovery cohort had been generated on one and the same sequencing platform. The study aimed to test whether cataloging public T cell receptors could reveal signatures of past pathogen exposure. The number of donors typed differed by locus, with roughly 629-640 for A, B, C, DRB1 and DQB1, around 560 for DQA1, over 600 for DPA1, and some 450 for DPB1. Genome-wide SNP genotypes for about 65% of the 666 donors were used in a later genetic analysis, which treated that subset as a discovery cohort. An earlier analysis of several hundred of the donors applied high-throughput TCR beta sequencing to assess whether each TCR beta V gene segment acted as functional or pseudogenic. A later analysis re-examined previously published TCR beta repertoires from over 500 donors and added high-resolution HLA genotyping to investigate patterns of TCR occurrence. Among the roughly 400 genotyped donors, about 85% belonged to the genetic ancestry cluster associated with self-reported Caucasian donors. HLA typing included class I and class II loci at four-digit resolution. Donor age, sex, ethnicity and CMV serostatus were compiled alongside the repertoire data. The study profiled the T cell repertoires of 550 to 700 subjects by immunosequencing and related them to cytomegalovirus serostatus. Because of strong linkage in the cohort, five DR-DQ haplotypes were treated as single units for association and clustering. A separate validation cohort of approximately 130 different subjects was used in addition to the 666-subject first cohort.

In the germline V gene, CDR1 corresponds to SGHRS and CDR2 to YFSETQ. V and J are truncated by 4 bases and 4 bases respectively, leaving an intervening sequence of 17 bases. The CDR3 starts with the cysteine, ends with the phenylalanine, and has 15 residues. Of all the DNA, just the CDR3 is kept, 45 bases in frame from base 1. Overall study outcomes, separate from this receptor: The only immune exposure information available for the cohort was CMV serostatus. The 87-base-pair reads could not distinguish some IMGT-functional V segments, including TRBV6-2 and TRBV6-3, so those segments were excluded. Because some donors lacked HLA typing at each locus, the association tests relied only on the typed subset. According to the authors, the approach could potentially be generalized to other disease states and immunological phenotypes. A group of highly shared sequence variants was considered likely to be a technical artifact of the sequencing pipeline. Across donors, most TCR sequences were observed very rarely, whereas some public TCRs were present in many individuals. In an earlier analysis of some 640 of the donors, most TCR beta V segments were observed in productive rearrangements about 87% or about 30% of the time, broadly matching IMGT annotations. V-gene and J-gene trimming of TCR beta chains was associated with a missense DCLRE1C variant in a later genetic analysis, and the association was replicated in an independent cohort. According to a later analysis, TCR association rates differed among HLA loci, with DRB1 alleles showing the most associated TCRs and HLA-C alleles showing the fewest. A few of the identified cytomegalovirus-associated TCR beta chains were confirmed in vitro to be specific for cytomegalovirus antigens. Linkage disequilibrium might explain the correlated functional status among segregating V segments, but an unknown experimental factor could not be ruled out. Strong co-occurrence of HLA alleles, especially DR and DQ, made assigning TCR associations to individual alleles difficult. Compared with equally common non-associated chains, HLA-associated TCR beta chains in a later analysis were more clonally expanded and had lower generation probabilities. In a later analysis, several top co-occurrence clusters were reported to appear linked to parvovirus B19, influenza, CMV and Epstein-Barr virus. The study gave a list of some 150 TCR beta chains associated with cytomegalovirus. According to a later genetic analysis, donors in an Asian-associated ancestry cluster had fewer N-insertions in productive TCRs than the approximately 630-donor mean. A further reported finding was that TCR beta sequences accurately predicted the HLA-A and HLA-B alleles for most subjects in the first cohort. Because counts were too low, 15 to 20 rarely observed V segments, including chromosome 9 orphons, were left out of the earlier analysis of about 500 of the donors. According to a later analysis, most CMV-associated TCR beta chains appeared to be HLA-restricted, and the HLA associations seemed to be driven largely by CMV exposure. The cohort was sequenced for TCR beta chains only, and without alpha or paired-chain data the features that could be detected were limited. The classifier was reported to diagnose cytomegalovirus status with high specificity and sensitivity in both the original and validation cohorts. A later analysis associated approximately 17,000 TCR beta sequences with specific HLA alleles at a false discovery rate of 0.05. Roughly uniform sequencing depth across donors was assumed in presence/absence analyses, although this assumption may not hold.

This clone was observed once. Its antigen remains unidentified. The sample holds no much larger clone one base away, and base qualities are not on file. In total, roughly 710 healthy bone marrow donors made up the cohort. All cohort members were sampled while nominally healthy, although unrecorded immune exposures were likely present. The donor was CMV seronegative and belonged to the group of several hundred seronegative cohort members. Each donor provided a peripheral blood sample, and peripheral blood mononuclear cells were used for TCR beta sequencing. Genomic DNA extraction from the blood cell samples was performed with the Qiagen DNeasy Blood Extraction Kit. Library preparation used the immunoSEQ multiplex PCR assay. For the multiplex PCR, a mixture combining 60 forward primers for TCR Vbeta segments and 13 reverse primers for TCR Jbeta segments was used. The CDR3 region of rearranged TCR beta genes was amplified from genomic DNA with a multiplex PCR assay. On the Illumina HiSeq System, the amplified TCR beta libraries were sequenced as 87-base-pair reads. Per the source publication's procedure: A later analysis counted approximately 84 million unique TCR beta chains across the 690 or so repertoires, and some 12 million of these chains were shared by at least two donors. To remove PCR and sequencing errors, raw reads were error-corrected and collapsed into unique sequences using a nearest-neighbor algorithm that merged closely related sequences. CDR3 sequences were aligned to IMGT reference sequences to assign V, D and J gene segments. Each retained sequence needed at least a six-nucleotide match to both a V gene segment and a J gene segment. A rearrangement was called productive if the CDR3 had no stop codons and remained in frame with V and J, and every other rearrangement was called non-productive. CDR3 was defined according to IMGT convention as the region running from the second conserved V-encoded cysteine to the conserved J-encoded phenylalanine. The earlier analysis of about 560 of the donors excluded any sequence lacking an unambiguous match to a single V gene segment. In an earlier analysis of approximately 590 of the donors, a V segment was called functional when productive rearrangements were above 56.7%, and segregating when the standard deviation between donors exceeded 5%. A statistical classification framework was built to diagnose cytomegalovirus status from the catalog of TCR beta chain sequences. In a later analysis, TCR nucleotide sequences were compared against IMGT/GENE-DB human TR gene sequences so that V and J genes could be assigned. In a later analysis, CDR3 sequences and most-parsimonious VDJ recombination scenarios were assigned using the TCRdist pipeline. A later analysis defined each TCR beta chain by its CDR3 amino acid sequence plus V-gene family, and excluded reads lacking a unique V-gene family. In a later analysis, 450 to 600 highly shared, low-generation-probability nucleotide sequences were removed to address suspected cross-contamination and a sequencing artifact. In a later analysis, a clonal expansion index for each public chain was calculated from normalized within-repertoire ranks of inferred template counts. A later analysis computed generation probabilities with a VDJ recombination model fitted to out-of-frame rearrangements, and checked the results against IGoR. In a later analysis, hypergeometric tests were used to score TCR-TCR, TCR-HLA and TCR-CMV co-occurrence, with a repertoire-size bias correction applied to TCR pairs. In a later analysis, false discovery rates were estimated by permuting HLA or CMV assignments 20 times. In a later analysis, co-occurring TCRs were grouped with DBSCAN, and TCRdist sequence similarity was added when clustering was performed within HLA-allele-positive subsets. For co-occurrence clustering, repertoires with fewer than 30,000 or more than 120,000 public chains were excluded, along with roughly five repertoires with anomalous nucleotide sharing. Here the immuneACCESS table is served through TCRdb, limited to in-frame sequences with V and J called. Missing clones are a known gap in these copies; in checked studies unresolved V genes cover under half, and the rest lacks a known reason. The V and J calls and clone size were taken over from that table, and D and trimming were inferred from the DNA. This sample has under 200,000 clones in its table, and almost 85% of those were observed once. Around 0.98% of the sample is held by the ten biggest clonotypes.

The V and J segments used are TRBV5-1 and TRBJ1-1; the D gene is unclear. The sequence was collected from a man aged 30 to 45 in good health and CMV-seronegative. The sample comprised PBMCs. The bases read TGCGCCAGCAGCAAAGAAGTGGGTGGAGTCACTGAAGCTTTCTTT. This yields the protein CASSKEVGGVTEAFF.